Below, 21 T cell receptor beta chains from the same sample are listed, as sequenced in a study of shared clonotypes between healthy human individuals (dated by TCRdb to the early 2020s). Receptor amplification or capture employed the immunoSEQ multiplex PCR assay. In TCRdb, the immuneACCESS table is reduced to in-frame sequences with V and J assigned. These tables do not hold every clone; where another copy was compared, an unresolved V gene accounts for under half, and the others remain unexplained. This sample gives 700,000 or so clones in total; roughly 70% of them show up just once. Of the sample, approximately 1.8% is held by the ten largest clones. Sequenced sample: memory CD4+ T cells sorted from blood. Interpreted using the paper, the cell subset or site label stands for: CD45RA-negative fraction. The receptors originated from a woman aged 25 to 45 in good health.

This sequence joins TRBV19 and TRBJ1-5, with TRBD1 as a possible D gene (6 bases). The CDR3 covers 16 residues. In germline, CDR1 is LNHDA, CDR2 SQIVND (reference sequence). V was pared by 5 bases and J by 6 bases, with 20 bases between. CDR3 amino acids: CASSAFSTGSPQPQHF. CDR3 bases: TGTGCCAGTAGTGCCTTCTCAACAGGGTCTCCTCAGCCCCAGCATTTT.

The chain carries TRBV7-6 and TRBJ1-3, with D perhaps matching TRBD1 (5 bases). Trimming took off 5 bases at V and 4 bases at J, with 24 bases between the two ends. This CDR3 spans 18 amino acids. Germline CDR1 reads SGHVS; CDR2 reads FNYEAQ. The CDR3 here is CASSPRFLGRATGNTIYF. DNA for the CDR3: TGTGCCAGCAGCCCCCGGTTTTTGGGCAGGGCAACCGGAAACACCATATATTTT.

This chain joins TRBV7-2 and TRBJ2-7; D may be TRBD1 (6 bases). The length of the CDR3 is 15 residues. CDR1 is SGHTA, CDR2 FQGNSA, per germline. Trimming removed 1 base at V and 3 bases at J, with 13 bases between. The CDR3 loop is CASSLGYGTIYEQYF. CDR3 nucleotide sequence: TGTGCCAGCAGCTTAGGTTACGGGACAATCTACGAGCAGTACTTC.

V is TRBV19 and J is TRBJ2-1; D uncertain. V was clipped by 3 bases and J by 9 bases, with 12 bases between them. CDR1 and CDR2 (germline): LNHDA, SQIVND (reference sequence). This CDR3 region has 13 residues. The CDR3 loop is CASSMGLRSEQFF. The DNA for the CDR3 is TGTGCCAGTAGTATGGGGTTAAGAAGTGAGCAGTTCTTC.

The chain couples TRBV5-4 to TRBJ2-2; D gene uncertain. V shed 10 bases and J shed 2 bases, with 18 bases lying between them. Germline loops: CDR1 SGHNT, CDR2 YYREEE (reference sequence). CDR3 length: 15 residues. In DNA form, the CDR3 reads TGTGCCTCCACCACCCAGTACGGAAACACCGGGGAGCTGTTTTTT. Translated: CASTTQYGNTGELFF.

This clone was detected only a few times. This chain uses TRBV30 with TRBJ1-2; D is unresolved. CDR1 GTSNPN and CDR2 SVGIG come from the germline V gene (reference sequence). The ends were cut back, 4 bases at V and 11 bases at J, with 17 bases in the middle. The CDR3 spans 12 residues. CDR3 in DNA: TGTGCCTGGACCCGCTCCCGGCCAGATTACACCTTC. This gives the protein CAWTRSRPDYTF.

This clone was seen ten or more times. The chain has TRBV7-3 and TRBJ2-3; no reliable D call. Trimming removed 5 bases from V and 0 bases from J, with 12 bases in between. Germline CDR1 is SGHTA and CDR2 is FQGTGA. CDR3 size: 15 residues. This CDR3 reads CASSQSHASTDTQYF. CDR3 nucleotides: TGTGCCAGCAGCCAGAGTCACGCGAGCACAGATACGCAGTATTTT.

The V and J genes are TRBV30 and TRBJ1-1; D gene unclear. The CDR3 is 14 residues long. Germline assignment: CDR1 GTSNPN and CDR2 SVGIG (reference sequence). Trimming took 2 bases from V and 0 from J, leaving 10 bases between them. The CDR3 loop is CAWSSVPMNTEAFF. The CDR3 nucleotides are TGTGCCTGGAGTTCTGTCCCCATGAACACTGAAGCTTTCTTT.

This clone came up once. The junction and the germline gene differ at one end; a read error may be behind it. The chain couples TRBV7-3 to TRBJ1-1; the match to TRBD1 covers 7 bases. CDR1 SGHTA and CDR2 FQGTGA come from the germline V gene. This CDR3 spans 14 amino acids. CDR3 amino acids: CASSLNRGNTEAFF. DNA for the CDR3: TGTGCCAGCAGTTTAAACAGGGGAAACACTGAAGCTTTCTTT.

The CDR3 is CASSLLGPTFTNTGELFF. In DNA, the CDR3 is TGTGCCAGCAGCTTGCTGGGACCAACTTTCACGAACACCGGGGAGCTGTTTTTT. The chain carries TRBV5-6 and TRBJ2-2, with D perhaps TRBD1 or TRBD2 (5 bases each). This CDR3 comprises 18 residues. Trimming took off 1 base at V and 0 bases at J, with 16 bases between the two ends. The V gene's germline CDR1 is SGHDT and CDR2 YYEEEE.

This chain links TRBV4-1 with TRBJ2-7; D may be TRBD2 (5 bases). Germline V gene lookup returns CDR1 MGHRA and CDR2 YSYEKL. The CDR3 totals 17 residues. The germline V and J ends were trimmed by 0 bases and 0 bases, with 15 bases remaining between them. Written as DNA, the CDR3 is TGCGCCAGCAGCCAAGATTGGAAGCGGAAGAGCTCCTACGAGCAGTACTTC. Translation gives CASSQDWKRKSSYEQYF.

The chain joins TRBV10-1 to TRBJ1-1; D may be TRBD1 (6 bases). Trimming pared 6 bases from V and 5 bases from J, leaving 16 bases between. Germline V gives CDR1 WNHNN, CDR2 SYGVQD (reference sequence). The CDR3 consists of 14 residues. The CDR3 region has the DNA TGCGCCAGCAGCGCAAACAGGGCTGGTACTGAAGCTTTCTTT. It encodes CASSANRAGTEAFF.

This clone has only a few counts. The genes are TRBV29-1 and TRBJ2-5, with D possibly matching TRBD2 (6 bases). The CDR3 extends over 12 amino acids. Trimming removed 4 bases at V and 3 bases at J, with 9 bases between. Germline loops: CDR1 SQVTM, CDR2 ANQGSEA. CDR3: CSVGRREETQYF. The CDR3 bases are TGCAGCGTTGGGAGGAGGGAAGAGACCCAGTACTTC.

The gene calls are TRBV11-2 and TRBJ2-7; no clear D. V dropped 0 bases and J dropped 6 bases, with 12 bases sitting between them. The V gene's germline CDR1 is SGHAT and CDR2 FQNNGV. The CDR3 is 14 amino acids. This chain's CDR3 is CASSLDPVFREQYF. The CDR3, as DNA: TGTGCCAGCAGCTTAGACCCAGTATTTCGCGAGCAGTACTTC.

CDR3 amino acids: CASSLTSAEQYF. CDR3 bases: TGTGCCAGCAGCCTTACTAGCGCCGAGCAGTACTTC. The rearrangement uses TRBV7-9 and TRBJ2-7; 7 positions agree with TRBD2. In germline, CDR1 is SEHNR, CDR2 FQNEAQ (reference sequence). The trim removed 5 bases at V and 6 bases at J, leaving 4 bases unmatched. CDR3 length: 12 amino acids.

The chain uses TRBV30 and TRBJ2-1; 11 positions agree with TRBD2. From germline, CDR1 is GTSNPN and CDR2 SVGIG (reference sequence). The CDR3 loop spans 15 amino acids. V lost 3 bases and J lost 4; bases outside the gene matches: 5. In DNA, the CDR3 is TGTGCCTGGAGAAACAGACTAGCGGGGTACAATGAGCAGTTCTTC. It codes for CAWRNRLAGYNEQFF.

V gene TRBV14 combines with J gene TRBJ1-2; D not certain. V gave up 1 base and J gave up 8 bases, with 8 bases separating them. The CDR3 length is 12 residues. Germline assignment: CDR1 SGHDN and CDR2 FVKESK. CDR3 sequence (DNA): TGTGCCAGCAGCCAAGCCAGGATCGGCTACACCTTC. Amino acid sequence: CASSQARIGYTF. Based on the CDR3 plus reference TRBV14 and TRBJ1-2, the full variable domain is EAGVTQFPSHSVIEKGQTVTLRCDPISGHDNLYWYRRVMGKEIKFLLHFVKESKQDESGMPNNRFLAERTGGTYSTLKVQPAELEDSGVYFCASSQARIGYTFGSGTRLTVV.

A remark on this clone: At the DNA level, this CDR3 is encoded by other sequences in the same sample as well. The chain's CDR3 is CASSSPAQETQYF. The CDR3 DNA reads TGTGCCAGCAGTTCCCCCGCACAAGAGACCCAGTACTTC. V and J are TRBV28 and TRBJ2-5; D ambiguous. The germline gives CDR1 MDHEN, CDR2 SYDVKM. The V end was cut by 4 bases, the J end by 2 bases, with 8 bases between. This CDR3 region has 13 residues.

The chain links TRBV7-9 to TRBJ1-2, with 7 bases aligning to TRBD1. V dropped 3 bases and J dropped 8; count of bases not matched to a gene: 15. The CDR3 spans 16 residues. Looked up from germline, CDR1 is SEHNR and CDR2 is FQNEAQ (reference sequence). CDR3 in DNA: TGTGCCAGCAGCTTTTCAGCGGCGGGCAGGGGGGACGGCTACACCTTC. Residues: CASSFSAAGRGDGYTF. Full variable domain (remainder filled in from reference TRBV7-9 and TRBJ1-2): DTGVSQNPRHKITKRGQNVTFRCDPISEHNRLYWYRQTLGQGPEFLTYFQNEAQLEKSRLLSDRFSAERPKGSFSTLEIQRTEQGDSAMYLCASSFSAAGRGDGYTFGSGTRLTVV.

This rearrangement joins TRBV4-1 to TRBJ1-1, with TRBD1 matching over 8 bases. Trimming removed 4 bases from V and 8 bases from J; junction bases left unmatched: 21. Looked up from germline, CDR1 is MGHRA and CDR2 is YSYEKL. The CDR3 runs to 18 residues. CDR3 bases: TGCGCCAGCAGCCCAGGTGTCCCTAGGACAGGGATGAGACCAGAAGCTTTCTTT. This sequence encodes CASSPGVPRTGMRPEAFF.

The J gene is TRBJ2-7, the V gene TRBV5-1, with D unresolved. The CDR3 runs to 15 residues. Per the germline V gene, CDR1 is SGHRS and CDR2 is YFSETQ. V dropped 0 bases and J dropped 3 bases, with 13 bases sitting between them. CDR3 sequence (DNA): TGCGCCAGCAGCTTGGCCAACGAACACATCTACGAGCAGTACTTC. This encodes CASSLANEHIYEQYF.